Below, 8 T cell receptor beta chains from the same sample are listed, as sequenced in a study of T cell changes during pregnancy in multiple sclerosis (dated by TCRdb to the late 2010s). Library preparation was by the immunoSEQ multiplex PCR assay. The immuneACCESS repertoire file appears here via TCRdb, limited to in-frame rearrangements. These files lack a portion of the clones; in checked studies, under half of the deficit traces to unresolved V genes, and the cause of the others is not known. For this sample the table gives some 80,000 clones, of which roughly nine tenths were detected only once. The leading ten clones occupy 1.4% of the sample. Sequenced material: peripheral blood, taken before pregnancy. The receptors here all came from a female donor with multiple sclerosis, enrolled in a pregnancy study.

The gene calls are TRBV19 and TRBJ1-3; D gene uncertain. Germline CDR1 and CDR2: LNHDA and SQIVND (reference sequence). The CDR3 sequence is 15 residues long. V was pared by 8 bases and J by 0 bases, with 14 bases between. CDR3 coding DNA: TGTGCCAGTGCGGGCAGCCATTACTCTGGAAACACCATATATTTT. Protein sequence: CASAGSHYSGNTIYF. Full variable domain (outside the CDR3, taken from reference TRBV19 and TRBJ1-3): DGGITQSPKYLFRKEGQNVTLSCEQNLNHDAMYWYRQDPGQGLRLIYYSQIVNDFQKGDIAEGYSVSREKKESFPLTVTSAQKNPTAFYLCASAGSHYSGNTIYFGEGSWLTVV.

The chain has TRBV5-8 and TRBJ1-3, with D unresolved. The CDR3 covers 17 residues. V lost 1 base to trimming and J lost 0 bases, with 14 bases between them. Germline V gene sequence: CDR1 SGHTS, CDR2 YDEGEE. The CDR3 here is CASSLWVRSDSGNTIYF. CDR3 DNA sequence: TGTGCCAGCAGCTTGTGGGTGCGCAGCGACTCTGGAAACACCATATATTTT.

The CDR3 DNA reads TGCGCCAGCACCCCAGGCTCGTTGGAGACCCAGTACTTC. It is translated as CASTPGSLETQYF. The rearrangement uses TRBV10-2 and TRBJ2-5; the D is unclear. This CDR3 contains 13 residues. Trimming took off 7 bases at V and 5 bases at J, with 14 bases between the two ends. Germline CDR1 is WSHSY and CDR2 is SAAADI.

CDR3 in amino acids: CASSAGTVHRSSYNSPLHF. The CDR3 nucleotides read TGTGCCAGCAGCGCCGGGACAGTTCACCGCAGCTCCTATAATTCACCCCTCCACTTT. This chain links TRBV5-4 with TRBJ1-6, with TRBD1 matching 7 bases. Unmatched junction bases numbered 13, after V lost 4 bases and J lost 0 bases. CDR3 length: 19 residues. The V gene's germline CDR1 is SGHNT and CDR2 YYREEE (reference sequence).

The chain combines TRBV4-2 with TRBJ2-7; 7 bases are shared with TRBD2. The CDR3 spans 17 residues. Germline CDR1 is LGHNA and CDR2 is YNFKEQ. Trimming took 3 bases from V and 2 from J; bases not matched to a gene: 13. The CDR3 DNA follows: TGTGCCAGCAGCCAGATTGGGGGAGGGAAGACCACCTACGAGCAGTACTTC. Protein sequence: CASSQIGGGKTTYEQYF.

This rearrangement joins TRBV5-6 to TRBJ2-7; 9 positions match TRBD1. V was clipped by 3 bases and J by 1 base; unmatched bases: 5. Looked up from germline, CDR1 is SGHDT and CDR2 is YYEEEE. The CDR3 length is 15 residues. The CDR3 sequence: CASSSDRGRSYEQYF. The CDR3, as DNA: TGTGCCAGCAGCTCAGACAGGGGGAGATCCTACGAGCAGTACTTC.

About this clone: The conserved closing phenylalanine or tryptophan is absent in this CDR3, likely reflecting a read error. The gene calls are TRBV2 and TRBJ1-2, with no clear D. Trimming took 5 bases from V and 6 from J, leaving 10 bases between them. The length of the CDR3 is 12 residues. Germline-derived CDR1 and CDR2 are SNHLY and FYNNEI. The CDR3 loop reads CASSRSGNGYTL. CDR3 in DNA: TGTGCCAGCAGTCGCTCAGGAAATGGCTACACCCTC.

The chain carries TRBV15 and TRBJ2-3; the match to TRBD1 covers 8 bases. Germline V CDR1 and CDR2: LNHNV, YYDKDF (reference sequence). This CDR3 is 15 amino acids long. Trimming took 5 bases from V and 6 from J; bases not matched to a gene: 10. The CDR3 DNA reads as TGTGCCACCAGCCTCGACAGGGGAAAAGTTGATACGCAGTATTTT. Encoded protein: CATSLDRGKVDTQYF. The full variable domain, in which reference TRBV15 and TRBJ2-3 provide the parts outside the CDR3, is DAMVIQNPRYQVTQFGKPVTLSCSQTLNHNVMYWYQQKSSQAPKLLFHYYDKDFNNEADTPDNFQSRRPNTSFCFLDIRSPGLGDTAMYLCATSLDRGKVDTQYFGPGTRLTVL.